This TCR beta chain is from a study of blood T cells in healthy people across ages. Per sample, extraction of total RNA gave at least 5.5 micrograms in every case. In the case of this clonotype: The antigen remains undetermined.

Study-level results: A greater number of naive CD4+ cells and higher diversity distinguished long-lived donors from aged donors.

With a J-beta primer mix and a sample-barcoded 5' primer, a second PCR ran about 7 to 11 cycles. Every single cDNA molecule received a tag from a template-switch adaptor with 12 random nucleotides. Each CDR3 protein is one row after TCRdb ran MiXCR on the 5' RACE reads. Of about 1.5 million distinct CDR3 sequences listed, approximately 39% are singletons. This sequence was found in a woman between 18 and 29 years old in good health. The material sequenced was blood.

CDR3 sequence (DNA): TGCAGTGCTAGAGATCCCAGGGAAGAGGACAATGAGCAGTACTTC. Residues: CSARDPREEDNEQYF. This chain uses TRBV20-1 with TRBJ2-1; possibly TRBD1 for D (5 bases). The better agreement between TRBJ2-7 and the DNA end casts doubt on the J call. The germline gives CDR1 DFQATT, CDR2 SNEGSKA (reference sequence). The CDR3 has 15 amino acids.